This is a list of T cell receptor beta chains from one sample in a study of T cell repertoires in cytomegalovirus infection. These TCRs are of unknown antigen specificity. A single record per CDR3 protein comes from TCRdb applying MiXCR to the reads. Of tens of thousands of distinct CDR3 sequences listed, about 23% are singletons. What was sequenced was PBMCs, sequenced either directly or after in vitro stimulation (not recorded which). The receptors derive from a human donor in good health (CMV status not recorded). Some clones in this sample may be carry-over from other donors' samples. CDR3s leave out the opening cysteine and the closing phenylalanine or tryptophan.

V: TRBV5-4; J: TRBJ2-1; CDR3: ASSLGGEQF
V: TRBV29-1; J: TRBJ1-1; CDR3: SVNPTGVGANTEAF
V: TRBV10-3; J: TRBJ1-5; CDR3: AISDPPGDNQPQH
V: TRBV19; J: TRBJ1-2; CDR3: ASSMGQINYGYT
V: TRBV7-2; J: TRBJ2-2; CDR3: ASSLLGDGWELF
V: TRBV19; J: TRBJ2-1; CDR3: ASSLLAGGRVSYNEQF
V: TRBV11-2; J: TRBJ1-4; CDR3: ASSRNWDRTNEKLF
V: TRBV29-1; J: TRBJ1-4; CDR3: SVQQVDGEKLF
V: TRBV4-1; J: TRBJ2-1; CDR3: ASSQGWTSVHEQF
V: TRBV11-2; J: TRBJ2-1; CDR3: ASSWGPTGEFGEQF
V: TRBV7-9; J: TRBJ2-5; CDR3: ASSFTAYQETQY
V: TRBV9; J: TRBJ2-1; CDR3: ASSVSAGSGFWSNEQF
V: TRBV7-9; J: TRBJ2-1; CDR3: ASSFPLQRVYNEQF
V: TRBV11-3; J: TRBJ2-2; CDR3: ASSLLRGNTGELF
V: TRBV18; J: TRBJ1-2; CDR3: ASSPRQEDGYT
V: TRBV7-2; J: TRBJ1-4; CDR3: ASSLAEGNEKLF
V: TRBV27; J: TRBJ1-1; CDR3: ASSLSGRGTEAF
V: TRBV19; J: TRBJ1-6; CDR3: ASSTNWDSPLH
V: TRBV7-6; J: TRBJ2-6; CDR3: ASSFRRSASGANVLT
V: TRBV20-1; J: TRBJ2-7; CDR3: SGEGDFSYEQY
V: TRBV15; J: TRBJ2-1; CDR3: ATSRVTLYNEQF
V: TRBV28; J: TRBJ2-5; CDR3: ASKPGLVLGETQY
V: TRBV6-2/TRBV6-3; J: TRBJ1-2; CDR3: ASSESQGARGYT
V: TRBV7-2; J: TRBJ2-1; CDR3: ASSPTPGKYNEQF